The entry below gives a single TCR beta chain sequence along with its context. As yet, its antigen is unknown. The data are from a study of CD8 T cells in Susac syndrome. An amount of RNA that ranged from roughly 0.5 to 1 ug was reverse transcribed with random hexamers. An immunoSEQ multiplex PCR generated amplified TCR beta CDR3 products spanning 54 Vbeta and 13 Jbeta. TCRdb re-called the immunoSEQ multiplex PCR reads with MiXCR, one entry per CDR3 protein. This table has roughly 120,000 distinct CDR3 sequences, 90% to 95% appearing once. Study-wide points: It was acknowledged in the study that the number of individuals who were included in its TCR sequencing and HLA analysis was relatively small.

Deletions cut 3 bases from V and 0 bases from J, with 18 bases between. This CDR3 is 18 amino acids long. Germline V gene data show CDR1 as SGHAT and CDR2 as FQNNGV. Sequencing targeted TCR beta in T cells from blood (CD8+ and CD4+). TEMRA cells were FACS-enriched, and CD8+ and CD4+ T cells were isolated negatively. Sequenced material: CD8+ T cells from PBMCs. The sequence was obtained from a human donor with multiple sclerosis. This chain uses TRBV11-2 with TRBJ1-3; D is unresolved. For the CDR3, the DNA is TGTGCCAGCAGCTTGGGCCCGCTCTTCCGAGACTCTGGAAACACCATATATTTT. Protein: CASSLGPLFRDSGNTIYF. The variable domain in full, with the rest retrieved from reference TRBV11-2 and TRBJ1-3, is EAGVAQSPRYKIIEKRQSVAFWCNPISGHATLYWYQQILGQGPKLLIQFQNNGVVDDSQLPKDRFSAERLKGVDSTLKIQPAKLEDSAVYLCASSLGPLFRDSGNTIYFGEGSWLTVV.